These 18 T cell receptor beta chains were all obtained from the same sample, sequenced in a study of cytomegalovirus exposure and HLA in healthy donors. Amplification used 60 Vbeta primers and 13 Jbeta primers. Sequencing used immunoSEQ multiplex PCR; TCRdb keeps in-frame clones, though not all of them. The sample has about 110,000 clones, around 88% seen once; the top ten hold 1.5% to 2%. The sequencing sample was made of PBMCs. These receptors all come from a man in his forties or fifties in good health and CMV-seronegative.

V is TRBV6-4 and J is TRBJ1-2, with D possibly being TRBD1 (6 bases). There are 14 residues in the CDR3. Germline loops: CDR1 MRHNA, CDR2 SNTAGT. Trimming shortened V by 3 bases and J by 6 bases, and 14 bases separated the two germline ends. The CDR3 DNA reads TGTGCCAGCAGTGAAACAGAACAGGGTGATGGCTACACCTTC. Translated: CASSETEQGDGYTF.

This clone showed up just once. The chain recombines TRBV6-5 with TRBJ2-1; tentative D call: TRBD1 (5 bases). There are 15 residues in the CDR3. CDR1 is MNHEY and CDR2 is SVGAGI in the germline V gene. The V end was cut by 5 bases, the J end by 4 bases, with 15 bases between. CDR3 amino acids: CASSMRQLQYNEQFF. The CDR3 nucleotides are TGTGCCAGCAGTATGCGACAGCTTCAATACAATGAGCAGTTCTTC.

This clone was observed once. This rearrangement joins TRBV7-2 to TRBJ1-2; D not resolved. V was shortened by 5 bases and J by 8 bases, with 15 bases between the two germline ends. There are 13 residues in the CDR3. Germline lookup yields CDR1 SGHTA and CDR2 FQGNSA. In nucleotides, the CDR3 is TGTGCCAGCAGCCGCAGGTCAGGAAGAGGCTACACCTTC. Encoded protein: CASSRRSGRGYTF.

This chain uses TRBV9 with TRBJ1-2, with D possibly matching TRBD1 (5 bases). Germline loops: CDR1 SGDLS, CDR2 YYNGEE. There are 11 residues in the CDR3. Trimming took off 4 bases at V and 10 bases at J, with 11 bases between the two ends. In DNA form, the CDR3 reads TGTGCCAGCAGCTTTGGGACTATCTACACCTTC. Residues: CASSFGTIYTF.

The chain couples TRBV5-1 to TRBJ2-2; the D gene is possibly TRBD2 (5 bases). The CDR3 runs to 15 residues. Germline lookup yields CDR1 SGHRS and CDR2 YFSETQ. V was pared by 0 bases and J by 5 bases, with 11 bases between. CDR3 bases: TGCGCCAGCAGCTTGGGAGACTATAGTACCGGGGAGCTGTTTTTT. This gives the protein CASSLGDYSTGELFF.

This sequence joins TRBV19 and TRBJ1-5; weak D call: TRBD1 (6 bases). CDR1 and CDR2 from the germline V gene are LNHDA and SQIVND (reference sequence). This CDR3 is built from 18 residues. V dropped 5 bases and J dropped 2 bases, with 22 bases sitting between them. CDR3 bases: TGTGCCAGTAGTTCTTTCGCCCGGGGGGGCAACGGCAATCAGCCCCAGCATTTT. This gives the protein CASSSFARGGNGNQPQHF.

The chain uses TRBV5-1 and TRBJ2-1; TRBD2 matches 15 bases. CDR3 length: 19 amino acids. Germline V gene lookup returns CDR1 SGHRS and CDR2 YFSETQ. V dropped 4 bases and J dropped 0; count of bases not matched to a gene: 8. Here the CDR3 DNA reads TGCGCCAGCAGCACCTGGACTAGCGGGGGGGAGAGCTCCTACAATGAGCAGTTCTTC. This translates into CASSTWTSGGESSYNEQFF.

This chain joins TRBV10-3 and TRBJ1-1; TRBD1 might be the D (5 bases). V shed 9 bases and J shed 2 bases, with 19 bases lying between them. Germline values: CDR1 ENHRY, CDR2 SYGVKD. The CDR3 runs 15 residues. The CDR3: CAILGEGMGNTEAFF. DNA for the CDR3: TGTGCCATACTGGGGGAGGGAATGGGAAACACTGAAGCTTTCTTT.

The CDR3 protein is CASRTGDQPQHF. In DNA form, the CDR3 reads TGTGCCAGCAGAACAGGGGATCAGCCCCAGCATTTT. This chain joins TRBV6-6 and TRBJ1-5, with 7 bases identical to TRBD1. The length of the CDR3 is 12 residues. Germline V lookup: CDR1 MNHNY, CDR2 SVGAGI (reference sequence). J gave up 5 bases and V 6 bases, and 1 base lay outside the gene matches.

The chain carries TRBV15 and TRBJ1-1, with no clear D. V lost 3 bases and J 6 bases, leaving 11 bases between the germline ends. CDR1 and CDR2 from the germline V gene are LNHNV and YYDKDF (reference sequence). The CDR3 contains 13 residues. The CDR3 DNA reads as TGTGCCACCAGCAGTAACTGGGCGTCTGAAGCTTTCTTT. Protein product: CATSSNWASEAFF.

The chain carries TRBV4-1 and TRBJ2-1; 10 bases match TRBD1. Germline V gene lookup returns CDR1 MGHRA and CDR2 YSYEKL. The CDR3 sequence is 15 residues long. J was trimmed by 7 bases and V by 1 base; bases with no gene match: 4. CDR3 amino acids: CASSQGQGAGNEQFF. The CDR3 DNA reads as TGCGCCAGCAGCCAAGGACAGGGGGCAGGGAATGAGCAGTTCTTC.

The chain couples TRBV27 to TRBJ2-1; D perhaps matches TRBD1 (7 bases). Germline CDR1 reads MNHEY; CDR2 reads SMNVEV (reference sequence). Trimming shortened V by 5 bases and J by 3 bases, and 11 bases separated the two germline ends. The CDR3 has 14 residues. The CDR3 sequence: CASSRRGRYNEQFF. DNA for the CDR3: TGTGCCAGCAGTCGGAGGGGGCGCTACAATGAGCAGTTCTTC.

The chain uses TRBV11-3 and TRBJ1-6; no clear D. The germline V gene encodes CDR1 SGHNT and CDR2 YENEEA. V lost 8 bases and J 7 bases, leaving 21 bases between the germline ends. This CDR3 contains 16 residues. CDR3 nucleotides: TGTGCCAGCGGGAGTAGGGCTGACCTAGGAAATTCACCCCTCCACTTT. Residues: CASGSRADLGNSPLHF.

This clone was observed a single time. This rearrangement joins TRBV7-2 to TRBJ1-6; 7 nucleotides line up with TRBD1. V trimming: 5 bases; J trimming: 9 bases; junction bases outside the gene matches: 10. This CDR3 is built from 15 residues. From germline, CDR1 is SGHTA and CDR2 FQGNSA. This CDR3 reads CASSPQTGSGSPLHF. Here the CDR3 DNA reads TGTGCCAGCAGCCCCCAGACAGGGAGCGGTTCACCCCTCCACTTT.

This clone was seen only once. The chain combines TRBV6-5 with TRBJ1-1; 10 bases are a match to TRBD1. V lost 6 bases, J lost 0 bases, and 4 bases stayed unmatched. This CDR3 comprises 15 residues. Germline loops: CDR1 MNHEY, CDR2 SVGAGI. The CDR3 here is CASRRQGALNTEAFF. In nucleotides, the CDR3 is TGTGCCAGCAGAAGACAGGGGGCCTTGAACACTGAAGCTTTCTTT.

The chain uses TRBV19 and TRBJ1-2; D may be TRBD1 (5 bases). The CDR3 loop spans 13 amino acids. V shed 5 bases and J shed 5 bases, with 12 bases lying between them. Germline CDR1 LNHDA, CDR2 SQIVND (reference sequence). The CDR3 loop reads CASSLGGGYGYTF. Here the CDR3 DNA reads TGTGCCAGTAGTCTCGGGGGTGGGTATGGCTACACCTTC.

The V and J genes are TRBV27 and TRBJ2-7, with 10 bases fitting TRBD1. Trimming took 5 bases from V and 2 from J; bases not matched to a gene: 6. The CDR3 spans 15 residues. CDR1 and CDR2 from the germline V gene are MNHEY and SMNVEV (reference sequence). The CDR3 loop reads CASSPDRGRTYEQYF. The CDR3 nucleotides are TGTGCCAGCAGTCCTGACAGGGGGCGAACCTACGAGCAGTACTTC.

A few counts support this clone. The J gene is TRBJ2-7, the V gene TRBV29-1, with 10 bases aligning to TRBD1. The junction had 4 bases not matched to a gene; V was cut back by 6 bases and J by 8 bases. The CDR3 length is 11 residues. Germline CDR1 SQVTM, CDR2 ANQGSEA. CDR3 protein: CSVRTGGQQYF. For the CDR3, the DNA is TGCAGCGTGAGGACAGGGGGGCAGCAGTACTTC.